This T cell receptor beta chain was sequenced for a study of beta chain features in type 1 diabetes. Study conclusions and caveats: No resolution was reached here on whether HLA type influences TCRB rearrangement.

Germline loops: CDR1 MNHNS, CDR2 SASEGT. Deletions cut 7 bases from V and 1 base from J, with 16 bases between. The CDR3 spans 15 residues. Expressed TCRB transcripts were sequenced, since all the RNA that had been isolated was reverse transcribed. Around 3.8 million reads per sample were averaged for naive, central memory and regulatory samples. Generated by immunoSEQ multiplex PCR, the TCRdb table keeps only in-frame clones and is missing some. Of 150,000 to 190,000 clones in the sample, roughly 10% were seen once. Every single donor gave one heparinised blood draw, and these averaged about 116 mL. This clone showed up just a few times. Its cognate antigen is unknown.

The clonotype comes from a man aged 18 to 29 in good health. The chain combines TRBV6-1 with TRBJ2-5; the D gene is possibly TRBD2 (6 bases). Source material: central memory CD4+ T cells from blood. The DNA of the CDR3 is TGTGCCAGCACCTCGAGGAGGGCTTTCCAAGAGACCCAGTACTTC. This gives the protein CASTSRRAFQETQYF.